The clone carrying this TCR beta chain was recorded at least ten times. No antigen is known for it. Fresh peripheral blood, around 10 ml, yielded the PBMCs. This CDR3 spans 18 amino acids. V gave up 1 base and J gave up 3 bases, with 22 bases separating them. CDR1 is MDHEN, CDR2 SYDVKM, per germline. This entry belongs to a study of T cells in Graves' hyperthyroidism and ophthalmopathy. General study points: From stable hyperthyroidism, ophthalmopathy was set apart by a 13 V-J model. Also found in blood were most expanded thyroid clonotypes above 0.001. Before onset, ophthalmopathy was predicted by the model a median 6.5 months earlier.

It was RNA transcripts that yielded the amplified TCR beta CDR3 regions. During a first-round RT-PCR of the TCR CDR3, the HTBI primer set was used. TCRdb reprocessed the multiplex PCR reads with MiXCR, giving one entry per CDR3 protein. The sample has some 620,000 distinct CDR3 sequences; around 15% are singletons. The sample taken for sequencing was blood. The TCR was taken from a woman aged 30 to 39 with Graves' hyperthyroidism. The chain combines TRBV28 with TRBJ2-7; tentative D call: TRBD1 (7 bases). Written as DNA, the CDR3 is TGTGCCAGCAGTTTATTTGGGTGGAGGCAGGGGGGACTCTACGAGCAGTACTTC. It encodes CASSLFGWRQGGLYEQYF.